A selection of T cell receptor beta chains follows, all from one sample in a study of T-cell memory formation after mild COVID-19. From the 5' RACE reads, TCRdb called clonotypes with MiXCR, one entry per CDR3 protein. The sample has hundreds of thousands of distinct CDR3 sequences, more than 15% seen once; the top ten hold about 20%. Sample: PBMCs or a T cell subset sorted from them (not recorded which). The source is a man younger than 35 who had mild COVID-19 (a few samples of this study predate the infection). Cell type and time point are not known. The CDR3 runs from the conserved cysteine through the conserved F or W. D genes are given only for firm matches. Expanded clones are given a class, and other clones once, few, many or no size at all.

>TRBD2|few|TRBJ2-1|TRBV6-2/TRBV6-3
CASKPAGVQWEQFF
TGTGCCAGCAAACCAGCGGGGGTTCAATGGGAGCAGTTCTTC
>.|few|TRBJ2-2|TRBV5-1
CASSTGNQAGELFF
TGCGCCAGCAGCACCGGGAACCAAGCCGGGGAGCTGTTTTTT
>.|.|TRBJ2-5|TRBV20-1
CSAPPGGQGETQYF
TGCAGTGCTCCACCCGGGGGGCAGGGAGAGACCCAGTACTTC
>.|few|TRBJ2-5|TRBV5-1
CASVRVAGETQYF
TGCGCCAGCGTCCGGGTGGCCGGAGAGACCCAGTACTTC
>.|few|TRBJ1-5|TRBV2
CASSEDNHQPQHF
TGTGCCAGCAGTGAGGACAACCATCAGCCCCAGCATTTT
>.|.|TRBJ2-2|TRBV11-3
CASSFGLAGELFF
TGTGCCAGCAGCTTCGGTTTGGCCGGGGAGCTGTTTTTT
>TRBD2|.|TRBJ2-1|TRBV7-3
CASSPQRGGDEQFF
TGTGCCAGCAGCCCTCAGCGGGGGGGTGATGAGCAGTTCTTC
>TRBD2|.|TRBJ2-1|TRBV9
CASSPGTSIHEQFF
TGTGCCAGCAGCCCCGGGACTAGCATTCATGAGCAGTTCTTC
>.|.|TRBJ2-1|TRBV11-2
CASSSQGRTLGNEQFF
TGTGCCAGCAGCTCCCAGGGGCGGACCCTCGGGAATGAGCAGTTCTTC
>.|.|TRBJ1-2|TRBV6-6
CASSDGVDYTF
TGTGCCAGCAGTGACGGGGTGGACTACACCTTC
>.|.|TRBJ2-5|TRBV27
CASSSRTEETQYF
TGTGCCAGCAGTTCCCGGACAGAAGAGACCCAGTACTTC
>.|once|TRBJ1-5|TRBV6-6
CASSLLGIGQPQHF
TGTGCCAGCAGTTTACTTGGGATTGGGCAGCCCCAGCATTTT
>TRBD2|.|TRBJ2-1|TRBV5-1
CASSFSSGGARNEQFF
TGCGCCAGCAGCTTCTCTAGCGGGGGGGCCAGGAATGAGCAGTTCTTC
>.|.|TRBJ2-1|TRBV7-2
CASSPVGRSSNEQFF
TGTGCCAGCAGCCCCGTGGGACGGTCGTCCAATGAGCAGTTCTTC
>.|.|TRBJ2-6|TRBV5-1
CASSFWAFGANVLTF
TGCGCCAGCAGCTTTTGGGCTTTCGGGGCCAACGTCCTGACTTTC
>TRBD1|few|TRBJ2-3|TRBV20-1
CSAVVGQNLDDTQYF
TGCAGTGCTGTTGTGGGACAGAACTTGGATGATACGCAGTATTTT
>.|few|TRBJ1-5|TRBV7-9
CASSFGTGLVQPQHF
TGTGCCAGCAGCTTTGGGACGGGCCTAGTTCAGCCCCAGCATTTT
>TRBD2|once|TRBJ2-2|TRBV12-3/TRBV12-4
CASTPGTRVWGGELFF
TGTGCCAGCACTCCCGGGACTAGGGTCTGGGGCGGGGAGCTGTTTTTT
>.|few|TRBJ1-1|TRBV7-9
CASRLSGRTNTEAFF
TGTGCCAGCAGATTGTCAGGACGGACGAACACTGAAGCTTTCTTT
>.|many|TRBJ1-2|TRBV2
CASSEDTRSYGYTF
TGTGCCAGCAGCGAAGACACCCGCTCCTATGGCTACACCTTC
>.|many|TRBJ2-5|TRBV4-2
CASSQGPEGGPEETQYF
TGTGCCAGCAGCCAAGGGCCGGAAGGCGGACCAGAAGAGACCCAGTACTTC
>.|.|TRBJ2-3|TRBV29-1
CSVDTQYF
TGCAGCGTTGATACGCAGTATTTT
>.|.|TRBJ2-2|TRBV15
CATSSNLGGRLNTGELFF
TGTGCCACCAGCTCGAATTTGGGGGGGCGACTTAACACCGGGGAGCTGTTTTTT
>.|few|TRBJ2-2|TRBV5-6
CASSWTVGELFF
TGTGCCAGCAGCTGGACAGTTGGGGAGCTGTTTTTT
>.|.|TRBJ1-2|TRBV20-1
CSAHTGTF
TGCAGTGCCCACACAGGGACCTTC
>.|.|TRBJ2-2|TRBV7-7
CASSLGRGRNTGELFF
TGTGCCAGCAGCTTAGGTCGGGGGAGAAACACCGGGGAGCTGTTTTTT
>TRBD2|many|TRBJ2-3|TRBV10-3
CAISPAGVRSTDTQYF
TGTGCCATCTCCCCGGCGGGGGTCAGAAGCACAGATACGCAGTATTTT
>.|.|TRBJ1-1|TRBV25-1
CASSEPEGTEAFF
TGTGCCAGCAGTGAACCGGAGGGCACTGAAGCTTTCTTT
>.|few|TRBJ1-1|TRBV7-2
CASSLGLGARAFF
TGTGCCAGCAGCTTAGGTTTGGGCGCCCGGGCTTTCTTT
>TRBD2|.|TRBJ2-2|TRBV7-2
CASSTLAGGTGELFF
TGTGCCAGCAGCACACTAGCGGGGGGTACCGGGGAGCTGTTTTTT
>.|.|TRBJ2-1|TRBV5-6
CASSFMTNEQFF
TGTGCCAGCAGCTTTATGACGAATGAGCAGTTCTTC
>.|.|TRBJ2-3|TRBV7-9
CATIGAYTSTDTQYF
TGTGCCACGATAGGTGCCTACACTAGCACAGATACGCAGTATTTT
>.|many|TRBJ2-3|TRBV10-3
CAIMGVADTQYF
TGTGCCATCATGGGGGTTGCAGATACGCAGTATTTT
>.|many|TRBJ2-6|TRBV4-3
CASSQVPGGDGANVLTF
TGCGCCAGCAGCCAAGTACCTGGAGGGGACGGGGCCAACGTCCTGACTTTC